This TCR beta chain was observed in a study of T cell repertoires in cytomegalovirus infection. Study-wide results and caveats: Cumulative public TCR beta family frequency identified carriers of CMV plus the relevant HLA.

There are 14 residues in the CDR3. The germline CDR1 and CDR2 sequences are SGHDN and FVKESK. Between the trimmed V and J ends, which lost 4 bases and 1 base, there was a span of 11 bases. For this clonotype: Antigen unknown.

MiXCR, applied by TCRdb to the reads, yields one record per CDR3 protein. In the table there are about 100,000 distinct CDR3 sequences, 16% of which are singletons. Sequencing was carried out using PBMCs. The sequence was collected from a human donor in good health (CMV status not recorded). Some clones in this sample may be carry-over from other donors' samples. The chain recombines TRBV14 with TRBJ2-7, with D possibly TRBD1 on 5 matching bases. The CDR3 loop is CASSRSGYSYEQYF. CDR3 nucleotide sequence: TGTGCCAGCAGCCGGTCAGGGTATTCCTACGAGCAGTACTTC.